Each of the 14 T cell receptor beta chains below was sequenced from the same sample in a study of response to subunit inactivated influenza vaccine. A single record per CDR3 protein comes from TCRdb applying MiXCR to the RT-PCR reads. The sample carries approximately 730,000 distinct CDR3 sequences, over 11% recorded once. The source material was PBMCs from blood, sampled approximately 15 days before vaccination. All receptors derive from a man aged 50-60 years who received an inactivated influenza vaccine.

This clonotype was seen more than once but under ten times. This chain joins TRBV20-1 and TRBJ2-4, with D possibly TRBD2 on 6 matching bases. Trimming stripped 5 bases from V and 3 bases from J, with 11 bases between. The CDR3 is made up of 13 amino acids. Looked up from germline, CDR1 is DFQATT and CDR2 is SNEGSKA (reference sequence). CDR3: CSAPPAGKNIQYF. The CDR3 bases are TGCAGTGCTCCGCCAGCGGGCAAAAACATTCAGTACTTC.

This clonotype was recorded many times. The genes are TRBV7-9 and TRBJ2-7; no clear D. The V end was cut by 2 bases, the J end by 3 bases, with 8 bases between. CDR1 is SEHNR and CDR2 is FQNEAQ in the germline V gene (reference sequence). This CDR3 is 13 amino acids long. CDR3 residues: CASSLSRDYEQYF. CDR3 in DNA: TGTGCCAGCAGCTTAAGTAGGGACTACGAGCAGTACTTC.

The genes are TRBV28 and TRBJ2-7; D call uncertain. Germline V gives CDR1 MDHEN, CDR2 SYDVKM. The V gene lost 5 bases and the J gene lost 0 bases, with 17 bases spanning the gap. This CDR3 is 16 amino acids long. DNA for the CDR3: TGTGCCAGCAGTGGCATCTCGGCCCAAAGCTCCTACGAGCAGTACTTC. Encoded protein: CASSGISAQSSYEQYF.

This chain uses TRBV5-6 with TRBJ2-2; 9 nucleotides match TRBD1. Germline V gene data show CDR1 as SGHDT and CDR2 as YYEEEE. Losses at the gene ends were 2 bases for V and 6 bases for J; bases not matched to a gene: 2. The length of the CDR3 is 14 residues. The CDR3 DNA reads TGTGCCAGCAGCTTCTACAGGGGGCCCGGGGAGCTGTTTTTT. Its protein product is CASSFYRGPGELFF.

Only a few counts were recorded for this clonotype. The chain recombines TRBV7-6 with TRBJ1-1, with 9 bases aligning to TRBD1. The trim removed 5 bases at V and 6 bases at J, leaving 7 bases unmatched. This CDR3 comprises 14 residues. CDR1 is SGHVS and CDR2 is FNYEAQ in the germline V gene. Here the CDR3 reads CASSARGTGSEAFF. CDR3 in DNA: TGTGCCAGCAGCGCAAGGGGGACAGGGTCTGAAGCTTTCTTT. Supplemented by reference TRBV7-6 and TRBJ1-1, the full variable domain reads GAGVSQSPRYKVTKRGQDVALRCDPISGHVSLYWYRQALGQGPEFLTYFNYEAQQDKSGLPNDRFSAERPEGSISTLTIQRTEQRDSAMYRCASSARGTGSEAFFGQGTRLTVV.

The chain has TRBV20-1 and TRBJ2-5; either TRBD1 or TRBD2 may supply D (5 bases each). CDR1 DFQATT and CDR2 SNEGSKA come from the germline V gene (reference sequence). Deletions cut 6 bases from V and 2 bases from J, with 13 bases between. The CDR3 totals 13 residues. For the CDR3, the DNA is TGCAGTGCGGCCCCGGGACGACAAGAGACCCAGTACTTC. The encoded protein is CSAAPGRQETQYF.

This clonotype was found a few times. The chain employs TRBV29-1 and TRBJ1-1; D remains ambiguous. This CDR3 spans 13 amino acids. Germline CDR1 and CDR2: SQVTM and ANQGSEA. Trimming left V 4 bases short and J 1 base short, with 10 bases between. CDR3: CSVGDGGNTEAFF. The CDR3 nucleotides read TGCAGCGTTGGGGATGGAGGGAACACTGAAGCTTTCTTT.

This clonotype was observed many times. V is TRBV29-1 and J is TRBJ2-1; possible D gene TRBD2, 6 bases. The V gene's germline CDR1 is SQVTM and CDR2 ANQGSEA. V was clipped by 6 bases and J by 9 bases, with 12 bases between them. The CDR3 loop spans 11 amino acids. The CDR3: CSVRVGGEQFF. CDR3 coding DNA: TGCAGCGTCCGAGTGGGGGGTGAGCAGTTCTTC.

The sample holds many counts of this clonotype. The CDR3, as DNA: TGTGCCAGCAGTTTGTCAGGGGGCAATGAGCAGTTCTTC. Its protein is CASSLSGGNEQFF. V usage is TRBV12-3 or TRBV12-4 and J usage is TRBJ2-1; TRBD1 aligns across 7 bases. After removal of 3 bases from V and 6 bases from J, the junction contained 2 bases not matched to a gene. This CDR3 contains 13 residues.

This clonotype has more than one count but fewer than ten. J is TRBJ2-7 and V is TRBV20-1; 8 bases agree with TRBD1. J lost 4 bases, V lost 5 bases, and 4 bases had no gene match. This CDR3 region has 12 residues. Germline V CDR1 and CDR2: DFQATT, SNEGSKA (reference sequence). The CDR3 DNA sequence: TGCAGTGCTGTTGACAGGGGTTACGAGCAGTACTTC. The encoded protein is CSAVDRGYEQYF.

This clonotype was seen at least ten times. This chain joins TRBV5-6 and TRBJ2-7; TRBD1 matches 9 bases. Germline CDR1 SGHDT, CDR2 YYEEEE. The CDR3 sequence is 13 residues long. The ends lost 3 bases at V and 5 bases at J; junction bases unmatched: 3. CDR3 bases: TGTGCCAGCAGCTGGGGACAGGGCCACGAGCAGTACTTC. Protein: CASSWGQGHEQYF.

The chain joins TRBV7-8 to TRBJ2-1; 12 bases agree with TRBD2. The length of the CDR3 is 18 residues. J gave up 5 bases and V 5 bases, and 13 bases lay outside the gene matches. The germline gives CDR1 SGHVS, CDR2 FQNEAQ. The CDR3 region has the DNA TGTGCCAGCAGCCCCACCAATAATCTAGCGGGGGGGGACAATGAGCAGTTCTTC. It is translated as CASSPTNNLAGGDNEQFF.

This clonotype has a single count. This sequence joins TRBV3-1 and TRBJ2-1; weak D call: TRBD2 (6 bases). The germline V and J ends were trimmed by 1 base and 9 bases, with 16 bases remaining between them. The CDR3 loop spans 15 amino acids. The germline CDR1 and CDR2 sequences are LGHDT and YNNKEL (reference sequence). The CDR3 region is CASSQGAGLLTEQFF. CDR3 in DNA: TGTGCCAGCAGCCAAGGGGCGGGGCTTCTCACTGAGCAGTTCTTC.

This clonotype was picked up a small number of times. The rearrangement links TRBV29-1 to TRBJ1-1; 7 nucleotides agree with TRBD1. Germline V gives CDR1 SQVTM, CDR2 ANQGSEA. This CDR3 has 12 amino acids. J gave up 7 bases and V 4 bases, and 6 bases lay outside the gene matches. The CDR3 DNA sequence: TGCAGCGTTGTGGGGGACAGACTTGAAGCTTTCTTT. This sequence encodes CSVVGDRLEAFF.